This entry describes one T cell receptor (beta chain). As yet, its antigen is unknown. This specimen belongs to a study of T cells expressing NK-cell markers. Looking at the study overall: TCR beta repertoires came from sorted CD3+CD56+NKG2C+, CD3+CD56+NKG2C- and CD3+CD56-NKG2C+ T cells. Study-wide results and caveats: The CD3+CD56-NKG2C+ fraction of a few donors was likewise dominated by these clonotypes. Expanded clones of NKG2C+ T cells had an unclear HCMV specificity. Dominant NKG2C+ clonotypes made up about 1.0-7.5% of CD8+ T cells in over five donors.

TCRdb re-called the 5' RACE reads, yielding one record per CDR3 amino acid sequence without DNA. The specimen's table records about 540,000 distinct CDR3 sequences. In germline, CDR1 is SGHAT, CDR2 FQNNGV. This CDR3 spans 16 amino acids. This chain joins TRBV11-2 and TRBJ2-1; TCRdb selects TRBD2, and the lack of DNA leaves this call unchecked. The specimen was blood T cells: a sorted CD56 or NKG2C T cell subset, CD4+ or CD8+ T cells, or bulk PBMC T cells (not recorded which). The TCR originated in a man aged 18 to 30 in good health. The CDR3 loop is CASSPTSGDRYNEQFF. Full variable domain (remainder filled in from reference TRBV11-2 and TRBJ2-1): EAGVAQSPRYKIIEKRQSVAFWCNPISGHATLYWYQQILGQGPKLLIQFQNNGVVDDSQLPKDRFSAERLKGVDSTLKIQPAKLEDSAVYLCASSPTSGDRYNEQFFGPGTRLTVL.